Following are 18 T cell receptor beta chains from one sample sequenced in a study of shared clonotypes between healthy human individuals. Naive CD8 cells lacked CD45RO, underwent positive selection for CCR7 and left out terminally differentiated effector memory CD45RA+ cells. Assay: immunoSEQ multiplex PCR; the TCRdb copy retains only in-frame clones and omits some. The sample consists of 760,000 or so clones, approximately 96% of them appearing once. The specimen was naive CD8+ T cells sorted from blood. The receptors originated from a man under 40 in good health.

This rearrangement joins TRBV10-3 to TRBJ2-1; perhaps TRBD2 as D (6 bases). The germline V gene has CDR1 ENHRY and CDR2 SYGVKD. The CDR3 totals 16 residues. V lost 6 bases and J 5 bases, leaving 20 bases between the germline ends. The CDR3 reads CAIRGSVLRDHNEQFF. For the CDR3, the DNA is TGTGCCATCAGGGGATCGGTGTTGCGGGACCACAATGAGCAGTTCTTC.

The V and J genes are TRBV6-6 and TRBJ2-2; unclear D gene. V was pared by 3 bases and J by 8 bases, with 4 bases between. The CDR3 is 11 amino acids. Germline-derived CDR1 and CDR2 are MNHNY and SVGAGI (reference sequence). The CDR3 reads CASSYDGELFF. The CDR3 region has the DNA TGTGCCAGCAGTTATGATGGGGAGCTGTTTTTT.

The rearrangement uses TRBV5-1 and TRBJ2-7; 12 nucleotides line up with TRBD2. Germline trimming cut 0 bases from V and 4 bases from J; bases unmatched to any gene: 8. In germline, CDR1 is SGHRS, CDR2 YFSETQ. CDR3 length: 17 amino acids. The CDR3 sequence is CASSLGLAGGPDYEQYF. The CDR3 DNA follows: TGCGCCAGCAGCTTGGGTCTAGCGGGAGGGCCTGATTACGAGCAGTACTTC.

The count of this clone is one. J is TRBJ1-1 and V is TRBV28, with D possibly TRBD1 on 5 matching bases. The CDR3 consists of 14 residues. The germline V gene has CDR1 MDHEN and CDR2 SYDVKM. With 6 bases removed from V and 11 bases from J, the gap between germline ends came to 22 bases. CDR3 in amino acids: CASSVTGSFGAAFF. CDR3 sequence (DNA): TGTGCCAGCAGCGTTACCGGGTCCTTTGGGGCCGCTTTCTTT.

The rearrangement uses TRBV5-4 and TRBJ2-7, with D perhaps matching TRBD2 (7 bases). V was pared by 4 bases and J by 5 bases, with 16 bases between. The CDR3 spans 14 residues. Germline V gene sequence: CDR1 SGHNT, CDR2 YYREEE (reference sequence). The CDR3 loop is CASSRGGAPDEQYF. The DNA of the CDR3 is TGTGCCAGCAGCCGTGGGGGGGCCCCGGACGAGCAGTACTTC.

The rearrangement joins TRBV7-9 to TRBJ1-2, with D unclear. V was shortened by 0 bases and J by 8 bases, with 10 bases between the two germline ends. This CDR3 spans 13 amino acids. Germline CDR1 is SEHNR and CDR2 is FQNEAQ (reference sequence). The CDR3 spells CASSLAPRDGYTF. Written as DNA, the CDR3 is TGTGCCAGCAGCTTAGCACCCCGAGACGGCTACACCTTC.

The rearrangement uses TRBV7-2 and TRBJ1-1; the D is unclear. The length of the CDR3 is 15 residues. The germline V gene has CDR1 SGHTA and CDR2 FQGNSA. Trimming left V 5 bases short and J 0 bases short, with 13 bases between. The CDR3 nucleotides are TGTGCCAGCAGCCTACGGTCAAGTCTGAACACTGAAGCTTTCTTT. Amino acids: CASSLRSSLNTEAFF.

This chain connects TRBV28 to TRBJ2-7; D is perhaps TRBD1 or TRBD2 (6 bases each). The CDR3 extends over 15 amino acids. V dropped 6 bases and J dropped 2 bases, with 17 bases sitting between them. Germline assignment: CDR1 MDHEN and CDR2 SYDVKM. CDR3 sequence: CASSTDRRVPYEQYF. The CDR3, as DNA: TGTGCCAGCAGCACCGACAGGAGGGTCCCCTACGAGCAGTACTTC.

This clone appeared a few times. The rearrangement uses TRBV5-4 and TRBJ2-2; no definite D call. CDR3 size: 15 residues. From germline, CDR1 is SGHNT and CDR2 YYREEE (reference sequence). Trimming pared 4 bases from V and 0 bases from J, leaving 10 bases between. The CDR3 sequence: CASSGGGANTGELFF. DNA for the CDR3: TGTGCCAGCAGCGGCGGCGGAGCGAACACCGGGGAGCTGTTTTTT.

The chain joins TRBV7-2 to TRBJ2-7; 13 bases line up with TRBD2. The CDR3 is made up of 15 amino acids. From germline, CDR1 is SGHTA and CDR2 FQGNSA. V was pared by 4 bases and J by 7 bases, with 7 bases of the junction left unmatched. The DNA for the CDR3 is TGTGCCAGCAGCTACCCGGGACTAGCGGGAAATGAGCAGTACTTC. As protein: CASSYPGLAGNEQYF.

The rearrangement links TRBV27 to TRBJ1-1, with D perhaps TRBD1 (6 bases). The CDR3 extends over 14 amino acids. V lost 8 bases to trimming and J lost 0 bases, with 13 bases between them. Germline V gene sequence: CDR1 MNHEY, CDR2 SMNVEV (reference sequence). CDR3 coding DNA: TGTGCCAGCGCGACAGGACCTGTGAACACTGAAGCTTTCTTT. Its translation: CASATGPVNTEAFF.

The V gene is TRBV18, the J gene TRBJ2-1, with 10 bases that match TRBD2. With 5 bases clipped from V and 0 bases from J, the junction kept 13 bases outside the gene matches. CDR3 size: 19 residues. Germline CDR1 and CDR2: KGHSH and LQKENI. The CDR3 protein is CASSVYLKLAGVSYNEQFF. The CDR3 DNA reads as TGTGCCAGCTCAGTCTACTTAAAGCTAGCGGGAGTCTCCTACAATGAGCAGTTCTTC.

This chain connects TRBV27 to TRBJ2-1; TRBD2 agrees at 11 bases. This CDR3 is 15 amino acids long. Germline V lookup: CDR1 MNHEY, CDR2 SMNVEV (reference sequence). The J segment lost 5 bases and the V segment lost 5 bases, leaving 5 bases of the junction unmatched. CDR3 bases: TGTGCCAGCAGTCGCCCGGGACTAGCGGACAATGAGCAGTTCTTC. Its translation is CASSRPGLADNEQFF.

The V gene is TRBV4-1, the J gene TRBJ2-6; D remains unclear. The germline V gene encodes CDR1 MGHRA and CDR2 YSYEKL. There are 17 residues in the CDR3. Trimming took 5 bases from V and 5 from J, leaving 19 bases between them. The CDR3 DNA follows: TGCGCCAGCAGCGTGCGCGAACCACAAAGTCGGGCCAACGTCCTGACTTTC. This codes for CASSVREPQSRANVLTF.

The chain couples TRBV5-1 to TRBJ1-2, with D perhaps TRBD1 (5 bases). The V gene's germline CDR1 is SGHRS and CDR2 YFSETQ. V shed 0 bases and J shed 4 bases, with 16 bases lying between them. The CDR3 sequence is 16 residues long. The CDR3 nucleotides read TGCGCCAGCAGCTTGGAGCCCTTACAGGTGACCTATGGCTACACCTTC. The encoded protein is CASSLEPLQVTYGYTF.

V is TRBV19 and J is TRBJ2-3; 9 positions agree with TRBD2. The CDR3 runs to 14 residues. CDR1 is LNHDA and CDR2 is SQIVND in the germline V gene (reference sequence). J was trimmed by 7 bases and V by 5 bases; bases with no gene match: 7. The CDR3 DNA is TGTGCCAGTAGTTCCCAGCGGGAGGAGTATACGCAGTATTTT. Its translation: CASSSQREEYTQYF.

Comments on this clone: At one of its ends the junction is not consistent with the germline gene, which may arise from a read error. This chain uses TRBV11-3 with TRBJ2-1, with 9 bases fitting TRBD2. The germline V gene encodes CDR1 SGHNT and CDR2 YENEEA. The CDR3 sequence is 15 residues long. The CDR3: CASSLENSGRGELFF. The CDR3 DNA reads TGTGCCAGCAGCTTAGAAAATAGCGGGAGAGGCGAGCTGTTCTTC. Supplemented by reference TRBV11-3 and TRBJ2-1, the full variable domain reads EAGVVQSPRYKIIEKKQPVAFWCNPISGHNTLYWYLQNLGQGPELLIRYENEEAVDDSQLPKDRFSAERLKGVDSTLKIQPAELGDSAVYLCASSLENSGRGELFFGPGTRLTVL.

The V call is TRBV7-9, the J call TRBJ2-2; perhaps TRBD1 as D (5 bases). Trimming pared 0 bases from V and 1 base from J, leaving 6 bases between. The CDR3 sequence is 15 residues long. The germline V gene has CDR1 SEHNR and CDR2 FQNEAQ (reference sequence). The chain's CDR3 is CASSLAGQNTGELFF. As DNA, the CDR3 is TGTGCCAGCAGCTTAGCAGGACAGAACACCGGGGAGCTGTTTTTT.